Listed below are T cell receptor beta chains from one sample, sequenced in a study of identical twins. Via MiXCR, TCRdb re-called the 5' RACE reads, giving one row per CDR3 protein. The table has about 210,000 distinct CDR3 sequences, around 9.6% seen once; the top ten hold approximately 5.1%. Material: memory (CD45RO+) T cells sorted from blood. The receptors here all came from a woman aged 18-35 years in good health. Each CDR3 is given with its conserved first and last residue. The D gene is left open where the match is weak. A clone size is listed for some rows: how often the clone was seen (once, few, many), or a class if it is expanded.

>.|TRBJ1-3|.|TRBV7-2
CASSLGPGSGNTIYF
TGTGCCAGCAGCTTAGGGCCAGGGTCTGGAAACACCATATATTTT
>few|TRBJ1-2|.|TRBV5-1
CASSLGWGRPGEGYTF
TGCGCCAGCAGCTTGGGGTGGGGACGTCCAGGGGAAGGCTACACCTTC
>.|TRBJ2-7|TRBD2|TRBV20-1
CSAEGTSGSYEQYF
TGCAGTGCTGAAGGGACTAGCGGGTCCTACGAGCAGTACTTC
>.|TRBJ2-1|.|TRBV5-1
CASSLDGTLYNEQFF
TGCGCCAGCAGTTTGGACGGGACACTCTACAATGAGCAGTTCTTC
>few|TRBJ2-7|.|TRBV20-1
CSAWARLIPNEQYF
TGCAGTGCTTGGGCCCGGCTCATCCCCAACGAGCAGTACTTC
>.|TRBJ2-5|.|TRBV7-2
CASSPLFETQYF
TGTGCCAGCAGCCCCCTTTTCGAGACCCAGTACTTC
>.|TRBJ1-1|.|TRBV7-3
CASGEGRNTEAFF
TGTGCCAGCGGAGAGGGTCGGAACACTGAAGCTTTCTTT
>many|TRBJ2-1|.|TRBV7-9
CASSLLNEQFF
TGTGCCAGCAGCTTACTGAATGAGCAGTTCTTC
>.|TRBJ2-3|.|TRBV7-2
CASNSGLSADTQYF
TGTGCCAGCAACTCAGGCCTTAGCGCGGATACGCAGTATTTT
>few|TRBJ1-4|.|TRBV7-9
CASSLLTRTNEKLFF
TGTGCCAGCAGCTTGCTAACAAGGACTAATGAAAAACTGTTTTTT
>few|TRBJ2-3|.|TRBV10-1
CASSDSNTDTQYF
TGCGCCAGCAGTGACAGCAACACAGATACGCAGTATTTT
>.|TRBJ2-1|TRBD2|TRBV7-9
CASNLAGGEFDEQFF
TGTGCCAGCAACCTAGCGGGGGGGGAATTCGATGAGCAGTTCTTC
>.|TRBJ2-2|.|TRBV2
CASSPGQSYTGELFF
TGTGCCAGCAGCCCCGGTCAAAGCTACACCGGGGAGCTGTTTTTT
>.|TRBJ2-3|.|TRBV7-7
CASSLDGAVDTQYF
TGTGCTAGCAGCTTAGACGGGGCGGTAGATACGCAGTATTTT
>many|TRBJ2-3|.|TRBV7-9
CASSTMSYRDTQYF
TGTGCCAGCAGCACAATGTCCTACAGAGATACGCAGTATTTT
>medium-sized|TRBJ2-2|TRBD2|TRBV20-1
CSARTSGRDTGELFF
TGCAGTGCTAGGACTAGCGGGAGGGACACCGGGGAGCTGTTTTTT
>.|TRBJ1-1|.|TRBV5-1
CASSSRLVGGASLTEAFF
TGCGCCAGCAGCTCCCGACTGGTGGGGGGCGCAAGTCTGACTGAAGCTTTCTTT
>.|TRBJ1-1|TRBD1|TRBV10-3
CAISTGVPPRVEAFF
TGTGCCATCAGCACAGGGGTGCCGCCACGAGTGGAAGCTTTCTTT
>many|TRBJ2-3|.|TRBV5-6
CASSLGAGRTDTQYF
TGTGCCAGCAGCTTGGGGGCGGGACGCACAGATACGCAGTATTTT
>.|TRBJ2-1|TRBD2|TRBV2
CASSGVRTSGTFNEQFF
TGTGCCAGCAGCGGCGTTCGGACTAGCGGGACGTTCAATGAGCAGTTCTTC
>.|TRBJ2-2|TRBD2|TRBV20-1
CSARDPAGPNTGELFF
TGCAGTGCTAGAGATCCAGCGGGGCCGAACACCGGGGAGCTGTTTTTT
>few|TRBJ2-7|TRBD1|TRBV15
CATVTCVTRGNYEQYF
TGTGCCACCGTAACATGTGTTACCAGGGGGAACTACGAGCAGTACTTC
>many|TRBJ1-1|.|TRBV18
CASSQTREVNTEAFF
TGTGCCAGCTCGCAGACACGAGAGGTGAACACTGAAGCTTTCTTT
>few|TRBJ1-5|.|TRBV4-1
CASSQGQQVNQPQHF
TGCGCCAGCAGCCAAGGGCAACAGGTCAATCAGCCCCAGCATTTT
>few|TRBJ2-3|.|TRBV10-3
CAITAIPGAGDTQYF
TGTGCCATCACCGCCATCCCCGGGGCGGGAGATACGCAGTATTTT
>many|TRBJ1-5|.|TRBV20-1
CSANLGRGNQPQHF
TGCAGTGCAAATCTCGGTAGGGGCAATCAGCCCCAGCATTTT
>few|TRBJ1-4|.|TRBV5-5
CASSPSGTNEKLFF
TGTGCCAGCAGCCCGAGTGGAACTAATGAAAAACTGTTTTTT
>few|TRBJ1-1|.|TRBV7-3
CASSFDRDNTEAFF
TGTGCCAGCAGTTTTGACAGAGATAACACTGAAGCTTTCTTT
>few|TRBJ2-7|.|TRBV3-1
CASSQGQGRGEQYF
TGTGCCAGCAGCCAAGGTCAAGGCAGGGGAGAGCAGTACTTC
>once|TRBJ1-1|.|TRBV6-2/TRBV6-3
CASSYNQGMNTEAFF
TGTGCCAGCAGTTACAATCAGGGGATGAACACTGAAGCTTTCTTT
>.|TRBJ2-1|TRBD2|TRBV7-8
CASSPGAGFAGGAYNEQFF
TGTGCCAGCAGCCCCGGGGCGGGTTTTGCGGGAGGAGCGTACAATGAGCAGTTCTTC
>many|TRBJ1-1|.|TRBV5-1
CASSQPQGPGDTEAFF
TGCGCCAGCAGCCAACCACAGGGTCCTGGGGACACTGAAGCTTTCTTT
>many|TRBJ2-2|.|TRBV5-1
CASSLVPATGELFF
TGCGCCAGCAGCTTGGTTCCGGCCACCGGGGAGCTGTTTTTT
>many|TRBJ2-3|.|TRBV5-1
CASSLGELGTQYF
TGCGCCAGCAGCTTGGGGGAGCTTGGTACGCAGTATTTT
>many|TRBJ2-1|TRBD1|TRBV15
CATSPSGTGLKNEQFF
TGTGCCACCAGCCCTTCCGGGACAGGGCTTAAGAATGAGCAGTTCTTC
>many|TRBJ2-7|.|TRBV7-9
CASSRLDGYEQYF
TGTGCCAGCAGCCGGCTCGACGGCTACGAGCAGTACTTC
>many|TRBJ2-1|TRBD2|TRBV5-1
CASSLWGGDNEQFF
TGCGCCAGCAGCTTGTGGGGGGGAGACAATGAGCAGTTCTTC
>.|TRBJ2-7|.|TRBV7-9
CASSLERTTYEQYF
TGTGCCAGCAGCTTGGAACGGACAACCTACGAGCAGTACTTC
>many|TRBJ1-3|.|TRBV5-8
CASAGQRGNTIYF
TGTGCCAGCGCGGGGCAAAGAGGAAACACCATATATTTT